This T cell receptor (beta chain) was found in a study of blood T cell repertoires in COVID-19. Across the study: The samples span acute and convalescent COVID-19 from the United States, Italy and Spain. In each case, the material was cDNA or gDNA derived from T cells, B-cell-depleted T cells, or PBMCs.

Methods used by the authors: The assay estimated nucleated cells by amplifying reference gene primers. Only in-frame clones appear in the TCRdb table, and some are missing; sequencing was by immunoSEQ multiplex PCR. The V and J calls and clone size are taken from that table; D and trimming were inferred from the DNA. Among tens of thousands of clones listed, around 84% were seen once. Germline V CDR1 and CDR2: KGHSH, LQKENI. The CDR3 loop spans 17 amino acids. The V gene end was trimmed by 3 bases and the J gene end by 4 bases; junction bases not matched to a gene: 11. The TCR was taken from a man over 45 with acute or convalescent COVID-19. The genes are TRBV18 and TRBJ2-2; the match to TRBD1 covers 7 bases. The source material was peripheral blood. The CDR3, as DNA: TGTGCCAGCTCACCGTCAGGGGGTCGTATAATCACCGGGGAGCTGTTTTTT. Translation gives CASSPSGGRIITGELFF.